Listed here is a single TCR beta chain. Clones were read by immunoSEQ multiplex PCR, and TCRdb kept only the in-frame ones, dropping some. The sample includes approximately 120,000 clones, 81% of them seen just once. Recruited during active infection, patients (from Seattle) were subsequently followed longitudinally. These data come from a study of blood T cell repertoires in COVID-19. This CDR3 contains 12 residues. Germline assignment: CDR1 SGHRS and CDR2 YFSETQ. The V end lost 5 bases, the J end lost 6 bases, and 10 bases lay between the germline ends. This sequence was found in a man in his thirties or forties with COVID-19, enrolled during active disease. The J gene is TRBJ2-3, the V gene TRBV5-1; TRBD2 might be the D (5 bases). Sequenced: peripheral blood. CDR3 coding DNA: TGCGCCAGCAGACGGGAAAAGGATACGCAGTATTTT. It yields the protein CASRREKDTQYF.